Included here is one T cell receptor (beta chain) sequence, with context. Germline loops: CDR1 WNHNN, CDR2 SYGVQD (reference sequence). The CDR3 consists of 15 residues. The germline V and J ends were trimmed by 3 bases and 4 bases, with 13 bases remaining between them. The sample originates from a study of blood T cell repertoires in COVID-19. Profiling relied on immunoSEQ multiplex PCR, and the TCRdb table lists in-frame clones only, not all of them. The table has 360,000 or so clones, over 85% seen once. The specimen was PBMCs or T cells enriched from blood (not recorded which). The chain couples TRBV10-1 to TRBJ1-5; D not resolved. This TCR was sampled from a woman aged 30 to 39 who had recovered from COVID-19. The CDR3 protein is CASSDRYELNQPQHF. Written as DNA, the CDR3 is TGCGCCAGCAGTGACCGATACGAACTGAATCAGCCCCAGCATTTT.